This is a list of T cell receptor beta chains from one sample in a study of blood T cell repertoires in COVID-19. Assay used: immunoSEQ multiplex PCR; TCRdb lists only in-frame clones, some missing. The sample gives fewer than 200,000 clones, 82% of which show up once; 8% to 9.5% is in the top ten. Sample: peripheral blood. These receptors were obtained from a woman in her 70s with acute or convalescent COVID-19. CDR3s leave out the opening cysteine and the closing phenylalanine or tryptophan.

v_gene	CDR3aa
TRBV29-1	SVVLVPGQGRIDTQY
TRBV4-3	ASSQDPQGGIEAF
TRBV2	ASSEPGISSYNEQF
TRBV28	ASQRLGSSYNSPLH
TRBV30	AWSVRGRDTQY
TRBV28	ASRQQGNYGYT
TRBV6-1	ASSEGGSYQPQH
TRBV10-3	AISGSGGYYGYT
TRBV2	ASSDRGQGQTQY
TRBV7-9	ASSLGTGRNQPQH
TRBV30	AWSAAGQGWNEQF
TRBV12-3/TRBV12-4	ASSLGSTNTQY
TRBV18	ASSPETGFNEQF
TRBV2	ASRILNQPQH
TRBV5-4	ASKTSEVPYNEQF
TRBV28	ASSFGTGGWDTEAF
TRBV5-1	ASSQGLAGGPTDTQY
TRBV7-9	ASGRASGVQETQY
TRBV18	ASSPRWPGEGDPGNEQF
TRBV5-6	ASSSLAGGYSNQPQH
TRBV4-1	ASSQAVQGGSSYEQY
TRBV4-3	ASSQGGASGPTDTQY
TRBV28	ASSSRGTYNEQF
TRBV5-1	ASSLGDRTYEQY
TRBV4-1	ASSQREGIDTQY
TRBV2	ASGGGLAVDTQY
TRBV2	ASSEGLAGETQY
TRBV2	ASRQGYEQY
TRBV4-1	ASSPLGSGGGGELF
TRBV3-1/TRBV3-2	ASSQVGLAVGTDTQY
TRBV27	ASSQGTGGVGTEAF
TRBV2	ASSEAGLRNQPQH
TRBV7-9	ASSLVGTGPTDTQY
TRBV28	ASSLGQAGGVTGELF
TRBV9	ASSGGGLAGGETQY
TRBV2	ASLPGLAGGYEQY
TRBV6-1	ASSETYLRLNQPQH
TRBV18	ASSPTGWAKNIQY
TRBV5-6	ASSLGQDFITEAF
TRBV24-1	ATSDNPGDGYGYT